The following is a TCR beta chain sequence with its context. Its antigen is not known. These data originate in a study of shared clonotypes between healthy human individuals. The table came from immunoSEQ multiplex PCR; TCRdb's copy has only in-frame clones and leaves some out. The sample consists of about 2.4 million clones, 93% of them appearing once. Germline lookup yields CDR1 SQVTM and CDR2 ANQGSEA. The V and J ends lost 7 bases and 6 bases respectively, with 14 bases between them. The CDR3 extends over 12 amino acids. Study conclusions and caveats: Owing to a small donor count, the genetic and exposure-history diversity represented was limited. Estimated richness values were generally larger in naive subsets than in memory subsets.

The chain employs TRBV29-1 and TRBJ2-3, with D unresolved. The TCR comes from a man between 18 and 35 years old in good health. Some clones in this sample may be carry-over from other donors' samples. Sample: naive CD4+ T cells from PBMCs. Specified subset: CD45RA+ positively selected. The CDR3, as DNA: TGCAGCGCAAATAGAAATCGCGATACGCAGTATTTT. It codes for CSANRNRDTQYF.